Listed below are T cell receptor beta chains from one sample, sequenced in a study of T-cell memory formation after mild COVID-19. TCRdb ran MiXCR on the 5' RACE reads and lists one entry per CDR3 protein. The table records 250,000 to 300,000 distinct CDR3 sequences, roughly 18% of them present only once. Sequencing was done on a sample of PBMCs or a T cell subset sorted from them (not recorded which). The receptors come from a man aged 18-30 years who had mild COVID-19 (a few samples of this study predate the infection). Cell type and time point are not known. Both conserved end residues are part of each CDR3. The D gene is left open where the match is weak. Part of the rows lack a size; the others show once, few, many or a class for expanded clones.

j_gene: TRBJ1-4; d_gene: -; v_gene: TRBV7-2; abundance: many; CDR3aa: CASSPTGGGGEKLFF; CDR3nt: TGTGCCAGCAGCCCGACCGGGGGCGGAGGTGAAAAACTGTTTTTT
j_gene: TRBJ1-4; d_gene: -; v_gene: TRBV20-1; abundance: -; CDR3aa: CSARVNRPVGEKLFF; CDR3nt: TGCAGTGCTAGAGTAAATCGGCCGGTAGGCGAAAAACTGTTTTTT
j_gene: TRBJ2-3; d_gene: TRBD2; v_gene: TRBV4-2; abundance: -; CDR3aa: CASSQVGGETDTQYF; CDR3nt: TGTGCCAGCAGCCAAGTCGGGGGGGAAACAGATACGCAGTATTTT
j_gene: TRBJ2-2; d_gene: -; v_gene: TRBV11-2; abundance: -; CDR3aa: CASSALDRGDGELFF; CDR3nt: TGTGCCAGCAGCGCCCTGGACAGAGGGGACGGGGAGCTGTTTTTT
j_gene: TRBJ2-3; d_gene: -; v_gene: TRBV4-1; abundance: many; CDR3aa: CASSQTVDTQYF; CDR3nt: TGCGCCAGCAGCCAGACGGTCGATACGCAGTATTTT
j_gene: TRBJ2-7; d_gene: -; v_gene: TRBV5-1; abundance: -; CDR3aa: CASSLRRGLVEQYF; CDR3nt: TGCGCCAGCAGCTTGAGAAGGGGCCTTGTCGAGCAGTACTTC
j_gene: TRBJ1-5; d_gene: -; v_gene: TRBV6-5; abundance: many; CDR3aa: CASSISYSNQPQHF; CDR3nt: TGTGCCAGCAGTATAAGTTATAGCAATCAGCCCCAGCATTTT
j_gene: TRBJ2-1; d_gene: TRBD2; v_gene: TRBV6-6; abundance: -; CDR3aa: CASSDRTSADHNEQFF; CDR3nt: TGTGCCAGCAGTGATCGGACTAGCGCCGACCACAATGAGCAGTTCTTC
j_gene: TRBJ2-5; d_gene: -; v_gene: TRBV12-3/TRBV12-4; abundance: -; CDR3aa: CASRGRLEETQYF; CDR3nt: TGTGCCAGCAGAGGACGGCTAGAGGAGACCCAGTACTTC
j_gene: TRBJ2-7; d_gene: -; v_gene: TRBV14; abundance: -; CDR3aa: CASSQVSEGNYEQYF; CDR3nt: TGTGCCAGCAGCCAAGTATCCGAGGGGAACTACGAGCAGTACTTC
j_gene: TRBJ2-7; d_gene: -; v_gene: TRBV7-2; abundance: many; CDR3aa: CASSSEAGRAYEQYF; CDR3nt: TGTGCCAGCAGCTCAGAGGCGGGCAGGGCCTACGAGCAGTACTTC
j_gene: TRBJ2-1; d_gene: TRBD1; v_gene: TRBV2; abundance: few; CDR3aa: CASSQRILRGRLPNEQFF; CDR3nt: TGTGCCAGCAGTCAAAGGATACTTAGGGGGCGCCTCCCCAATGAGCAGTTCTTC
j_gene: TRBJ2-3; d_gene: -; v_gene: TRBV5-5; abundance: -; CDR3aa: CASTGVETDTQYF; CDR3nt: TGTGCCAGCACGGGGGTTGAGACAGATACGCAGTATTTT
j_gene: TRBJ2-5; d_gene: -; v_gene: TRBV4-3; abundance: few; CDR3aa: CASSQDANAETQYF; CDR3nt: TGCGCCAGCAGCCAAGATGCCAACGCGGAGACCCAGTACTTC
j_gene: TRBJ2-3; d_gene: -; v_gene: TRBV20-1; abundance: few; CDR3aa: CSARGFTDTLREF; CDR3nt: TGCAGTGCTAGAGGTTTCACAGATACGCTTCGTGAGTTT
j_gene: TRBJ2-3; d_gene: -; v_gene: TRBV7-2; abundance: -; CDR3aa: CASIEGTDTQYF; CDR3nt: TGTGCCAGCATTGAGGGCACAGATACGCAGTATTTT
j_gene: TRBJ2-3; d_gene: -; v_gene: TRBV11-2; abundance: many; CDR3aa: CASSLLLESTDTQYF; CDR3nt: TGTGCCAGCAGCTTATTGCTAGAGAGTACAGATACGCAGTATTTT
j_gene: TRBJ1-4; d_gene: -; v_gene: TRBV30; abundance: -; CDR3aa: CAWHSGVTYEKLFF; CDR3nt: TGTGCCTGGCACTCGGGAGTCACCTATGAAAAACTGTTTTTT
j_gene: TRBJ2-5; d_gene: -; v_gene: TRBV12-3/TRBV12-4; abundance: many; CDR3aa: CASSLNFQETQYF; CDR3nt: TGTGCCAGCAGTTTAAACTTCCAAGAGACCCAGTACTTC
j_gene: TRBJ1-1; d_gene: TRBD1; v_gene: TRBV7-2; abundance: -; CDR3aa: CASTPGQGRVGLEAFF; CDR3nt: TGTGCCAGCACCCCCGGACAGGGAAGGGTGGGGTTGGAAGCTTTCTTT
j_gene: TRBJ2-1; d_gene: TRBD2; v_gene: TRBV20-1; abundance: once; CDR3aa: CSAVRTSGGNEQFF; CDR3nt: TGCAGTGCCGTGCGGACTAGCGGGGGTAATGAGCAGTTCTTC
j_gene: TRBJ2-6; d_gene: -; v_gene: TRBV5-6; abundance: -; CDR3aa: CASSLGTSGANVLTF; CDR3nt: TGTGCCAGCAGCTTGGGGACCTCTGGGGCCAACGTCCTGACTTTC
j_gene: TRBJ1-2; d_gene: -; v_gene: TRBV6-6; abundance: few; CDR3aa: CASIPQTAPYGYTF; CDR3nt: TGTGCCAGCATTCCCCAGACAGCCCCCTATGGCTACACCTTC
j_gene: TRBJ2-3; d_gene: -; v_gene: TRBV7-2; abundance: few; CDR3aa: CAGAVGGTDTQYF; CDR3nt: TGTGCCGGGGCGGTTGGGGGCACAGATACGCAGTATTTT
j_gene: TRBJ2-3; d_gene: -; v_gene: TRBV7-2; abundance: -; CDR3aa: CASSTALHSDTQYF; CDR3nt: TGTGCCAGCAGTACAGCATTACACTCAGATACGCAGTATTTT
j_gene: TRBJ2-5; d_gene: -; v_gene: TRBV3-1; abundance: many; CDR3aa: CASSQARTLETQYF; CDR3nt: TGTGCCAGCAGCCAAGCCCGGACACTGGAGACCCAGTACTTC
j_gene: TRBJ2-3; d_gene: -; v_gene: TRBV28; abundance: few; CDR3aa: CATLTGVSQYF; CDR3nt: TGTGCCACCCTCACCGGGGTTTCGCAGTATTTT
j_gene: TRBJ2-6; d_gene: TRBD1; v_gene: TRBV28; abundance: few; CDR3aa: CASSGTARANVLTF; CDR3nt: TGTGCCAGCAGCGGGACAGCCAGGGCCAACGTCCTGACTTTC
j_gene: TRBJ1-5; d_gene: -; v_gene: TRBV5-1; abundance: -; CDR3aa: CASSPGGPEPQHF; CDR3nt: TGCGCCAGCAGCCCGGGGGGTCCAGAGCCCCAGCATTTT
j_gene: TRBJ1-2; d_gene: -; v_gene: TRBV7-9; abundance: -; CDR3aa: CASSPDGVFYGYTF; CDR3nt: TGTGCCAGCAGCCCAGACGGAGTGTTTTATGGCTACACCTTC
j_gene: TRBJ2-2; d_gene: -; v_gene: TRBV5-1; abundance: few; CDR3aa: CASSSIGTRNTGELFF; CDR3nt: TGCGCCAGCAGCTCGATCGGGACAAGGAACACCGGGGAGCTGTTTTTT
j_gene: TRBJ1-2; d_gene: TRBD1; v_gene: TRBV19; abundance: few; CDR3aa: CASSMALTGGAVGYTF; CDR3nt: TGTGCCAGTAGTATGGCCTTGACAGGGGGCGCGGTTGGCTACACCTTC
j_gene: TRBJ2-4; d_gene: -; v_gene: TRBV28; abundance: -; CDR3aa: CASSFQGSVKNIQYF; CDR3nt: TGTGCCAGCAGTTTCCAGGGATCAGTCAAAAACATTCAGTACTTC
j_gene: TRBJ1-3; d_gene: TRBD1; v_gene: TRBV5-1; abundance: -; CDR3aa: CASSFGTGSGNTIYF; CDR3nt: TGCGCCAGCAGCTTCGGGACAGGCTCTGGAAACACCATATATTTT
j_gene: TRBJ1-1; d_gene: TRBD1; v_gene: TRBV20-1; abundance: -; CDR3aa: CSARDPTGAGTEAFF; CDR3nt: TGCAGTGCTAGAGACCCGACAGGGGCAGGCACTGAAGCTTTCTTT
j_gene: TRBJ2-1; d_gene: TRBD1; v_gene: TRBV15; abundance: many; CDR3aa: CATSRTGGLAYNEQFF; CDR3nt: TGTGCCACCAGCAGAACAGGGGGACTTGCATACAATGAGCAGTTCTTC
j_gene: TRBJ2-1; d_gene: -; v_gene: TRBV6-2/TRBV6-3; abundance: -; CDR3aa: CASYDRNEQFF; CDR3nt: TGTGCCAGTTATGACAGGAATGAGCAGTTCTTC
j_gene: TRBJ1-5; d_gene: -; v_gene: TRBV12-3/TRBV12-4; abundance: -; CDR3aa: CASSLQVGSGQPQHF; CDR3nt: TGTGCCAGCAGCCTCCAGGTGGGATCGGGGCAGCCCCAGCATTTT
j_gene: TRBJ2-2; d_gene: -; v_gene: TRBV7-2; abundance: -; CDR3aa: CASSLTWSGELFF; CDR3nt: TGTGCCAGCAGCTTAACGTGGTCCGGGGAGCTGTTTTTT
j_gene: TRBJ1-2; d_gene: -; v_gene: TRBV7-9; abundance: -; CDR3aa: CASSPPDSLVNYGYTF; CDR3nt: TGTGCCAGCAGCCCGCCGGACAGCTTAGTTAACTATGGCTACACCTTC